This T cell receptor beta chain was recorded in a study of blood T cell repertoires in COVID-19. Study as a whole: The recovered donors of Cohort 3 showed two negative PCRs, clearance, or symptom resolution.

Profiled with immunoSEQ multiplex PCR; TCRdb holds only in-frame clones, not every one. The sample lists about 360,000 clones, roughly 86% occurring once. In germline, CDR1 is MDHEN, CDR2 SYDVKM. V shed 5 bases, J shed 0 bases, and the junction held 12 bases outside the gene matches. The CDR3 is 17 amino acids. Participants had their cohort set by participant-reported clinical history. The TCR sequence derives from a man aged 35 to 55 in a cohort exposed to, infected with or recovered from COVID-19 (not recorded which). Sequenced material: PBMCs or T cells enriched from blood (not recorded which). This chain connects TRBV28 to TRBJ2-7, with TRBD2 matching over 8 bases. The DNA for the CDR3 is TGTGCCAGCAGTGGTTGGACTAGCTCTACCTACTCCTACGAGCAGTACTTC. Encoded protein: CASSGWTSSTYSYEQYF.